A selection of T cell receptor beta chains follows, all from one sample in a study of cytomegalovirus exposure and HLA in healthy donors. TCRdb's table, derived via immunoSEQ multiplex PCR, lists solely in-frame clones and lacks some. The table has 150,000 to 200,000 clones, roughly nine tenths seen once. The sample taken for sequencing was PBMCs. The receptors were gathered from a woman between 18 and 30 years old in good health and CMV-seropositive. The CDR3 runs from the conserved cysteine through the conserved F or W. The D gene is left open where the match is weak. Size tells how often a clone was seen (once, few, many) or the class of an expanded clone, and some rows leave it out.

v_gene	d_gene	j_gene	abundance	CDR3nt	CDR3aa
TRBV27	NA	TRBJ2-7	NA	TGTGCCAGCAGTTTATCAATCCTAGGTGCAGCGAACTCCTACGAGCAGTACTTC	CASSLSILGAANSYEQYF
TRBV11-2	NA	TRBJ1-1	NA	TGTGCCAGCAGCTCCACGGGATTGTGGAACACTGAAGCTTTCTTT	CASSSTGLWNTEAFF
TRBV18	NA	TRBJ2-2	NA	TGTGCCAGCTCACCATTACCGGGACAGAACACCGGGGAGCTGTTTTTT	CASSPLPGQNTGELFF
TRBV12-1	NA	TRBJ1-1	few	TGTGCCAGCAGCTTTGGAGTGGGACAGGGGTGCCAGGGGACTGAAGCTTTCTTT	CASSFGVGQGCQGTEAFF
TRBV7-6	TRBD2	TRBJ2-5	NA	TGTGCCAGCAGCTCCACGGCGGGGGTCGAGACCCAGTACTTC	CASSSTAGVETQYF
TRBV6-5	NA	TRBJ1-1	NA	TGTGCCAGCAGTTCCGACGGCGCGGGCACTGAAGCTTTCTTT	CASSSDGAGTEAFF
TRBV2	NA	TRBJ2-1	once	TGTGCCAGCATGGGGACTTCCCCTACCTACAATGAGCAGTTCTTC	CASMGTSPTYNEQFF
TRBV6-5	NA	TRBJ2-5	NA	TGTGCCAGCGAACAAGAACTGGGAGCCGAGACCCAGTACTTC	CASEQELGAETQYF
TRBV7-9	TRBD2	TRBJ2-7	NA	TGTGCCAGCAGCTTGCTGCTTAGCGGGGGGCTCTACGAGCAGTACTTC	CASSLLLSGGLYEQYF
TRBV6-4	NA	TRBJ2-2	once	TGTGCCAGCATGAGGGCAGTCAACACCGGGGAGCTGTTTTTT	CASMRAVNTGELFF
TRBV20-1	NA	TRBJ2-3	NA	TGCAGTGCTGGTCGAGGCAATACGCAGTATTTT	CSAGRGNTQYF
TRBV15	NA	TRBJ1-4	NA	TGTGCCACCAGCAGAGATCTAGACAGATATGAAAAACTGTTTTTT	CATSRDLDRYEKLFF
TRBV27	NA	TRBJ2-5	NA	TGTGCCAGCAGTTTATCGAGGGACCAGGGACTCCAAGAGACCCAGTACTTC	CASSLSRDQGLQETQYF
TRBV13	TRBD1	TRBJ1-1	NA	TGTGCCAGCAGGAGAAACAGGGGTACTGAAGCTTTCTTT	CASRRNRGTEAFF
TRBV5-6	TRBD2	TRBJ2-5	NA	TGTGCCAGCAGCCCCCTTAGCGGGGGGGCGGGGAAGACCCAGTACTTC	CASSPLSGGAGKTQYF
TRBV15	TRBD2	TRBJ2-3	NA	TGTGCCACCAGCATTATGAAAGTAGCGGGGGGGCCCACAGATACGCAGTATTTT	CATSIMKVAGGPTDTQYF
TRBV21-1	NA	TRBJ2-3	NA	TGTGCCAGCAGATTTCGGGAGGGGGACACAGATACGCAGTATTTT	CASRFREGDTDTQYF